This is a list of T cell receptor beta chains from one sample in a study of early T cells in non-severe SARS-CoV-2 infection. Via MiXCR, TCRdb re-called the 5' RACE reads, giving one row per CDR3 protein. The data contain roughly 80,000 distinct CDR3 sequences, about 6.5% of them singletons. Sequenced input: whole blood. The origin of the receptors is an adult who was a healthcare worker with PCR-confirmed SARS-CoV-2 infection or an uninfected control (not recorded which). CDR3s include the opening cysteine and the closing phenylalanine or tryptophan. Fields, in order: J gene, clone size, V gene, D gene, CDR3 DNA, CDR3 protein. A D gene is named only where the DNA matches it firmly. Rows give clone size only sometimes, using once, few, many, or a class for an expanded clone.

TRBJ2-7 NA TRBV11-2 NA TGTGCCAGCAGCTTTAGACTCGAGCAGTACTTC CASSFRLEQYF
TRBJ2-5 few TRBV5-4 NA TGTGCCAGCAGTTACGTCGGGGTGGAGACCCAGTACTTC CASSYVGVETQYF
TRBJ2-1 few TRBV11-2 TRBD2 TGTGCCAGCAGCTTAGTGAAGGGGACTAGTCCTTTTGAGCAGTTCTTC CASSLVKGTSPFEQFF
TRBJ1-2 many TRBV6-2/TRBV6-3 NA TGTGCCAGCAGACAGGATAACTATGGCTACACCTTC CASRQDNYGYTF
TRBJ2-1 few TRBV4-3 TRBD1 TGCGCCAGCAGCCACCTGGGACAGGGGGTCAATGAGCAGTTCTTC CASSHLGQGVNEQFF
TRBJ2-3 NA TRBV12-3/TRBV12-4 NA TGTGCCAGCAGTTTGTTCCTAGGAACAGATACGCAGTATTTT CASSLFLGTDTQYF
TRBJ2-2 NA TRBV27 NA TGTGCCAGCAGCCGCGAGGGGCGCCTCGAAAGCACCGGGGAGCTGTTTTTT CASSREGRLESTGELFF
TRBJ2-2 NA TRBV2 NA TGTGCCAGCAGAAGATATTCTGTGACGACTGCCGGGGAGCTGTTTTTT CASRRYSVTTAGELFF
TRBJ2-7 NA TRBV30 NA TGTGCCTGGACCCCCCCTTCAGGGTGGCGGGAGCAGTACTTC CAWTPPSGWREQYF
TRBJ2-7 NA TRBV28 TRBD1 TGTGCCAGCAGCCCCTCGGGACAGGAAGAATACGAGCAGTACTTC CASSPSGQEEYEQYF
TRBJ1-6 many TRBV10-1 TRBD1 TGCGCCAGCAGTGAGCTACAGGGGGGATCGGTTTCACCCCTCCACTTT CASSELQGGSVSPLHF
TRBJ1-5 many TRBV7-9 NA TGTGCCAGCAGCCCCAATGGCGAGAATCAGCCCCAGCATTTT CASSPNGENQPQHF
TRBJ1-5 NA TRBV30 NA TGTGCCTGGAGTGTACAGAGCAATCAGCCCCAGCATTTT CAWSVQSNQPQHF
TRBJ2-1 NA TRBV20-1 NA TGCAGTGCCAGGGGGGAAGCCGGGACACCGACATACAATGAGCAGTTCTTC CSARGEAGTPTYNEQFF
TRBJ1-6 few TRBV18 NA TGTGCCAGCTCCGTACAACCTCTCAATTCACCCCTCCACTTT CASSVQPLNSPLHF
TRBJ1-1 NA TRBV12-3/TRBV12-4 NA TGTGCCAGCACCCTCATGAACACTGAAGCTTTCTTT CASTLMNTEAFF
TRBJ1-3 few TRBV28 NA TGTGCCAGCAGTTTAAGGGCGCTTGGAAACACCATATATTTT CASSLRALGNTIYF
TRBJ2-1 many TRBV2 TRBD2 TGTGCCAGCAGGCAGGTCAGCGGGACCTACAATGAGCAGTTCTTC CASRQVSGTYNEQFF
TRBJ1-1 many TRBV20-1 NA TGCAGTGCTAGAGGCGTACAGGGAGGCGCTTTCTTT CSARGVQGGAFF
TRBJ2-3 NA TRBV12-3/TRBV12-4 NA TGTGCCAGCAGTTTTTTAGGGACAAAGACAGATACGCAGTATTTT CASSFLGTKTDTQYF
TRBJ1-5 many TRBV25-1 NA TGTGCCAGCAGGAGGGGCAATCAGCCCCAGCATTTT CASRRGNQPQHF
TRBJ2-2 many TRBV5-1 NA TGCGCCAGCAGCGGCGGACGGAACACCGGGGAGCTGTTTTTT CASSGGRNTGELFF
TRBJ1-1 NA TRBV5-4 NA TGTGCCAGCAGCCGGGGGGCACATTTGTTCATGAACACTGAAGCTTTCTTT CASSRGAHLFMNTEAFF
TRBJ2-7 few TRBV2 NA TGTGCCAGCAGTGGGGGCAGGGGCCTATCTTACTACGAGCAGTACTTC CASSGGRGLSYYEQYF
TRBJ1-4 many TRBV7-2 TRBD1 TGTGCCAGCAGCGCGGACAGGGTTGAAAAACTGTTTTTT CASSADRVEKLFF
TRBJ2-2 many TRBV28 NA TGTGCCAGCAGTTCCTATTACACCGGGGAGCTGTTTTTT CASSSYYTGELFF
TRBJ2-7 many TRBV5-8 NA TGTGCCAGCCGCCATGAGAGCGAGCAGTACTTC CASRHESEQYF
TRBJ1-4 NA TRBV20-1 TRBD1 TGCAGTGCTTTACCAACGACAGGGTTTAATGAAAAACTGTTTTTT CSALPTTGFNEKLFF
TRBJ1-5 many TRBV29-1 NA TGCAGCGTTGATCTGGGACCCAATCAGCCCCAGCATTTT CSVDLGPNQPQHF
TRBJ2-5 many TRBV6-1 TRBD2 TGTGCCAGCAGTGAGCTAGCGGGGGCCAAAGAGACCCAGTACTTC CASSELAGAKETQYF
TRBJ1-1 NA TRBV18 NA TGTGCCAGCTCACCACCGCGGGGGGTGTACACTGAAGCTTTCTTT CASSPPRGVYTEAFF
TRBJ2-7 many TRBV2 TRBD2 TGTGCCAGCAGTGGGGCTAGCGGGATGAGGCCCTACGAGCAGTACTTC CASSGASGMRPYEQYF
TRBJ2-7 many TRBV20-1 NA TGCAGTGCTATAGAATCGCGGCAGTTAGACCACGAGCAGTACTTC CSAIESRQLDHEQYF
TRBJ2-3 few TRBV11-1 NA TGTGCCAGCAGCAGGGCGGGGAGAAGCACAGATACGCAGTATTTT CASSRAGRSTDTQYF
TRBJ2-4 many TRBV20-1 TRBD1 TGCAGTGCTAGAGATCGGGAGGTCGGGACAGGGTGGAGGAAAAACATTCAGTACTTC CSARDREVGTGWRKNIQYF
TRBJ2-7 many TRBV18 TRBD1 TGTGCCAGCTCACCGCGACAGGGATCCCCCTACGAGCAGTACTTC CASSPRQGSPYEQYF
TRBJ2-5 many TRBV12-3/TRBV12-4 TRBD2 TGTGCCAGCAGTCAAGGGACTAGCGGGGGGGTGGAGGAGACCCAGTACTTC CASSQGTSGGVEETQYF
TRBJ1-5 many TRBV28 TRBD1 TGTGCCAGCAGTACCCACAGGGGGCGATTACAGCCCCAGCATTTT CASSTHRGRLQPQHF
TRBJ2-3 many TRBV7-8 TRBD1 TGTGCCAGCAGCCCTCGGGGCACAGGGGTGGGTGATACGCAGTATTTT CASSPRGTGVGDTQYF
TRBJ2-1 NA TRBV6-6 NA TGTGCCAGCAGTAGTCAGTTAGGGTCCTACAATGAGCAGTTCTTC CASSSQLGSYNEQFF
TRBJ2-5 few TRBV29-1 TRBD1 TGCAGCGTTGTGGGACAGGGGGCGTTTGAGACCCAGTACTTC CSVVGQGAFETQYF
TRBJ1-1 many TRBV11-2 NA TGTGCCAGCAGCTTAGTTTCAGGGGCGGGGGACACTGAAGCTTTCTTT CASSLVSGAGDTEAFF
TRBJ1-5 many TRBV2 NA TGTGCCAGCAGCCTCAGCAATAGCAATCAGCCCCAGCATTTT CASSLSNSNQPQHF
TRBJ2-1 many TRBV7-9 TRBD2 TGTGCCAGCAGCTTCGTACCGGGACTAGAGGCCATTGAGCAGTTCTTC CASSFVPGLEAIEQFF
TRBJ2-7 NA TRBV15 NA TGTGCCACCAGGACCGGGGCCCAATCGGAGGAGCAGTACTTC CATRTGAQSEEQYF
TRBJ1-2 NA TRBV5-4 NA TGTGCCAGCAGCTTGGAGGACCGGATTAAAGGCTACACCTTC CASSLEDRIKGYTF
TRBJ2-7 few TRBV9 TRBD1 TGTGCCAGCAGCGGGATTGGGGACAGGGTTTACTTC CASSGIGDRVYF
TRBJ2-1 many TRBV5-6 TRBD2 TGTGCCAGCAGCCCTGAGTGGCGGGGGGCCTACAATGAGCAGTTCTTC CASSPEWRGAYNEQFF
TRBJ2-7 NA TRBV5-1 NA TGCGCCAGCAGCCCTGGACACGGGGAAACCGAGCAGTACTTC CASSPGHGETEQYF
TRBJ1-1 NA TRBV4-3 NA TGCGCCAGCAGCCAGACTGACAGGCCGGGAACTGAAGCTTTCTTT CASSQTDRPGTEAFF
TRBJ2-5 many TRBV25-1 TRBD2 TGTGCCAGCAGTGAACGACTAGCGCAGGAGACCCAGTACTTC CASSERLAQETQYF